The 21 T cell receptor beta chains presented below share a single source sample, sequenced in a study of blood T cell repertoires in COVID-19. Sequencing was performed with immunoSEQ multiplex PCR; in TCRdb, only in-frame clones are kept and a portion is missing. The sample contains roughly 68,000 clones, 88% of which appear only once. The sample was peripheral blood. Receptors were obtained from a man aged 45-65 years with acute or convalescent COVID-19.

This rearrangement joins TRBV7-9 to TRBJ1-2; possibly TRBD1 for D (6 bases). This CDR3 is built from 14 residues. The V end was cut by 4 bases, the J end by 4 bases, with 13 bases between. Germline values: CDR1 SEHNR, CDR2 FQNEAQ (reference sequence). CDR3 protein: CASSSLDSFYGYTF. The CDR3 nucleotides read TGTGCCAGCAGCTCACTGGACAGTTTCTATGGCTACACCTTC.

This chain joins TRBV12-3 or TRBV12-4 and TRBJ2-7; D is unresolved. Between the trimmed V and J ends, which lost 4 bases and 5 bases, there was a span of 6 bases. This CDR3 is 11 amino acids long. The CDR3 coding sequence is TGTGCCAGCAGTTACACCCACGAGCAGTACTTC. Its translation is CASSYTHEQYF.

The V and J genes are TRBV27 and TRBJ1-5; maybe TRBD1 (5 bases). V shed 3 bases and J shed 6 bases, with 12 bases lying between them. Germline lookup yields CDR1 MNHEY and CDR2 SMNVEV (reference sequence). The CDR3 contains 14 residues. In DNA form, the CDR3 reads TGTGCCAGCAGTTTGAGGGGAGGGGTTCAGCCCCAGCATTTT. Amino acid sequence: CASSLRGGVQPQHF.

The chain combines TRBV5-5 with TRBJ2-3; possibly TRBD1 for D (6 bases). The germline V and J ends were trimmed by 0 bases and 2 bases, with 13 bases remaining between them. Looked up from germline, CDR1 is SGHKS and CDR2 is YYEKEE (reference sequence). The length of the CDR3 is 16 residues. The DNA for the CDR3 is TGTGCCAGCAGCTTGGTGGGGGCCAGCTACACAGATACGCAGTATTTT. Protein: CASSLVGASYTDTQYF.

V is TRBV4-1 and J is TRBJ1-1; 9 nucleotides align to TRBD1. The germline V gene encodes CDR1 MGHRA and CDR2 YSYEKL. Trimming at V came to 1 base and at J to 4 bases, leaving 4 bases not matched to a gene. This CDR3 has 15 residues. The CDR3 region is CASSQVRTGATEAFF. Written as DNA, the CDR3 is TGCGCCAGCAGCCAAGTTCGGACAGGGGCCACTGAAGCTTTCTTT.

This chain joins TRBV6-6 and TRBJ1-3, with TRBD1 as a possible D gene (5 bases). The CDR3 is 15 residues long. Trimming shortened V by 7 bases and J by 0 bases, and 13 bases separated the two germline ends. CDR1 is MNHNY and CDR2 is SVGAGI in the germline V gene (reference sequence). The CDR3: CASKFPGNSGNTIYF. CDR3 DNA sequence: TGTGCCAGCAAATTTCCAGGGAACTCTGGAAACACCATATATTTT.

The chain employs TRBV11-2 and TRBJ2-1; the match to TRBD1 covers 7 bases. This CDR3 is built from 17 residues. The germline V gene encodes CDR1 SGHAT and CDR2 FQNNGV. After removal of 5 bases from V and 0 bases from J, the junction contained 10 bases not matched to a gene. The CDR3 here is CASSVRQGPGSYNEQFF. The CDR3 nucleotides read TGTGCCAGCAGCGTCAGACAGGGCCCCGGCTCCTACAATGAGCAGTTCTTC.

The chain links TRBV5-1 to TRBJ1-4; D is possibly TRBD1 (5 bases). The CDR3 is made up of 14 amino acids. With 2 bases removed from V and 2 bases from J, the gap between germline ends came to 7 bases. CDR1 and CDR2 from the germline V gene are SGHRS and YFSETQ. Here the CDR3 DNA reads TGCGCCAGCAGCTTTGGGGCGACTAATGAAAAACTGTTTTTT. It specifies CASSFGATNEKLFF.

V gene TRBV15 combines with J gene TRBJ2-3; a possible D gene is TRBD1 (7 bases). The germline gives CDR1 LNHNV, CDR2 YYDKDF (reference sequence). V was cut by 6 bases and J by 5 bases, with 15 bases left in between. This CDR3 spans 14 amino acids. Here the CDR3 DNA reads TGTGCCACCAGGGTCAGGGGGGCCGAAGATACGCAGTATTTT. This gives the protein CATRVRGAEDTQYF.

The rearrangement links TRBV3-1 (or the pseudogene TRBV3-2) to TRBJ2-3; D gene ambiguous. Between the trimmed V and J ends, which lost 5 bases and 0 bases, there was a span of 6 bases. Germline CDR1 reads LGHDT; CDR2 reads YNNKEL (reference sequence). CDR3 size: 13 residues. The CDR3 coding sequence is TGTGCCAGCAGCGCGTTTAGCACAGATACGCAGTATTTT. It translates to CASSAFSTDTQYF.

The V and J genes are TRBV5-1 and TRBJ1-1; TRBD1 aligns across 7 bases. Germline V gives CDR1 SGHRS, CDR2 YFSETQ. The CDR3 is made up of 15 amino acids. J gave up 0 bases and V 4 bases, and 6 bases lay outside the gene matches. The CDR3 reads CASSPDRTMNTEAFF. The CDR3 DNA is TGCGCCAGCAGCCCGGACAGGACCATGAACACTGAAGCTTTCTTT.

The CDR3: CASSPALAANYEQYF. In DNA form, the CDR3 reads TGTGCCAGCAGCCCCGCTCTAGCGGCAAACTACGAGCAGTACTTC. The rearrangement uses TRBV7-9 and TRBJ2-7, with 7 bases fitting TRBD2. V trimming: 5 bases; J trimming: 3 bases; junction bases outside the gene matches: 10. Germline values: CDR1 SEHNR, CDR2 FQNEAQ (reference sequence). The CDR3 spans 15 residues.

This chain links TRBV3-1 (or the pseudogene TRBV3-2) with TRBJ2-2, with TRBD2 matching over 13 bases. The CDR3 extends over 16 amino acids. With V trimmed by 5 bases and J by 7 bases, 7 bases remained unmatched. The germline gives CDR1 LGHDT, CDR2 YNNKEL (reference sequence). In DNA form, the CDR3 reads TGTGCCAGCAGCTTCGGACTAGCGGGGGCGGTCGGGGAGCTGTTTTTT. Amino acid sequence: CASSFGLAGAVGELFF.

The rearrangement uses TRBV6-5 and TRBJ2-1; a weak D match, TRBD1 (5 bases). From germline, CDR1 is MNHEY and CDR2 SVGAGI. The CDR3 has 14 residues. The ends were cut back, 4 bases at V and 9 bases at J, with 16 bases in the middle. The CDR3 DNA sequence: TGTGCCAGCAGTTCCATAGACAGTTCCGGTGAGCAGTTCTTC. It specifies CASSSIDSSGEQFF.

This clone has more than one count but fewer than ten. V usage is TRBV5-7 and J usage is TRBJ1-4, with a weak D call TRBD1 (5 bases). TRBV5-7 has ORF status, its function being uncertain. The V end was cut by 2 bases, the J end by 3 bases, with 11 bases between. CDR3 size: 15 residues. The CDR3 loop is CASSLKGRSNEKLFF. CDR3 coding DNA: TGTGCCAGCAGCTTAAAGGGGCGGTCTAATGAAAAACTGTTTTTT.

This clone was recorded at least ten times. The chain couples TRBV6-4 to TRBJ2-2, with TRBD1 identical over 7 bases. After removal of 4 bases from V and 5 bases from J, the junction contained 7 bases not matched to a gene. Germline assignment: CDR1 MRHNA and CDR2 SNTAGT. The CDR3 sequence is 15 residues long. CDR3 loop: CASSGGTEHTGELFF. CDR3 in DNA: TGTGCCAGCAGTGGAGGGACAGAGCATACCGGGGAGCTGTTTTTT.

The J gene is TRBJ2-7, the V gene TRBV9; 7 bases align to TRBD2. The V segment lost 4 bases and the J segment 0 bases; nucleotides outside the gene matches: 10. The CDR3 is 16 amino acids. The germline V gene has CDR1 SGDLS and CDR2 YYNGEE. The CDR3 loop reads CASSSPRGESSYEQYF. The CDR3 DNA reads TGTGCCAGCAGCTCTCCCCGGGGGGAGAGCTCCTACGAGCAGTACTTC.

The chain couples TRBV7-2 to TRBJ1-6, with D possibly being TRBD1 (6 bases). Germline V lookup: CDR1 SGHTA, CDR2 FQGNSA. Trimming pared 5 bases from V and 3 bases from J, leaving 23 bases between. This CDR3 has 19 residues. The CDR3 loop reads CASSLPLPGQSSYNSPLHF. The CDR3, as DNA: TGTGCCAGCAGCCTCCCTCTACCGGGACAAAGCAGCTATAATTCACCCCTCCACTTT.

Written as DNA, the CDR3 is TGTGCCAGCAATCAGGGGGCTTTCACTGAAGCTTTCTTT. It encodes CASNQGAFTEAFF. V usage is TRBV12-3 or TRBV12-4 and J usage is TRBJ1-1, with 8 bases that match TRBD1. CDR3 length: 13 amino acids. Trimming removed 7 bases from V and 4 bases from J; junction bases left unmatched: 5.

Of note for this clone: Different DNA sequences within this sample yield the same CDR3. This rearrangement joins TRBV5-1 to TRBJ2-5; 13 nucleotides align to TRBD2. Germline values: CDR1 SGHRS, CDR2 YFSETQ. CDR3 length: 16 residues. V trimming: 4 bases; J trimming: 5 bases; junction bases outside the gene matches: 8. The CDR3 is CASSLGTSGVRETQYF. The CDR3 region has the DNA TGCGCCAGCAGCCTAGGGACTAGCGGGGTTCGGGAGACCCAGTACTTC.

CDR3 nucleotide sequence: TGTGCCAGCAGTTTAAGGCAGGGAGGAAAAAGTAACACTGAAGCTTTCTTT. As protein: CASSLRQGGKSNTEAFF. This sequence joins TRBV27 and TRBJ1-1, with a weak D call TRBD1 (5 bases). The CDR3 is 17 amino acids. The germline gives CDR1 MNHEY, CDR2 SMNVEV (reference sequence). V lost 2 bases and J lost 2, with 18 bases in between.